The clone carrying this TCR beta chain was seen a few times. The data are from a study of molecular identifiers for immune sequencing clone quantification. Trimming pared 0 bases from V and 0 bases from J, leaving 9 bases between. The germline CDR1 and CDR2 sequences are LGHNA and YSLEER. There are 16 residues in the CDR3. TCRdb processed the PCR reads anew with MiXCR; each CDR3 protein has one entry. The sample holds under 100,000 distinct CDR3 sequences, roughly 23% seen once. The source is a human donor in good health. Some libraries in this study had Jurkat cell RNA spiked in. The chain employs TRBV4-3 and TRBJ2-1; tentatively, D is TRBD2 (5 bases). Sequencing was done on a sample of naive CD8+ T cells from blood, with Jurkat cell RNA spiked in. The subset denotes: FACS-sorted CD8+CD4-CCR7+CD45RA+ naive T cells. This CDR3 is CASSQDRRSSYNEQFF. CDR3 coding DNA: TGCGCCAGCAGCCAAGATAGGAGGAGCTCCTACAATGAGCAGTTCTTC.